The next 4 T cell receptor beta chains were all read from a single sample in a study of T cell responses to AZD1222 COVID-19 vaccine. TCRdb keeps only in-frame clones here, not all; method: immunoSEQ multiplex PCR. In the table there are 82,000 or so clones, 90% to 95% of which are singletons. Specimen: peripheral blood, collected on day 0 of AZD1222 vaccination. These receptors all stem from an adult in good health.

The V gene is TRBV11-2, the J gene TRBJ1-5; D possibly corresponds to TRBD1 (5 bases). The CDR3 extends over 12 amino acids. CDR1 is SGHAT, CDR2 FQNNGV, per germline. The V end was cut by 5 bases, the J end by 4 bases, with 6 bases between. CDR3: CASSPGNQPQHF. CDR3 DNA: TGTGCCAGCAGCCCAGGGAATCAGCCCCAGCATTTT. Based on the CDR3 plus reference TRBV11-2 and TRBJ1-5, the full variable domain is EAGVAQSPRYKIIEKRQSVAFWCNPISGHATLYWYQQILGQGPKLLIQFQNNGVVDDSQLPKDRFSAERLKGVDSTLKIQPAKLEDSAVYLCASSPGNQPQHFGDGTRLSIL.

In this sample, this clone turned up once. At the DNA level, this CDR3 is encoded by other sequences in the same sample as well. V usage is TRBV9 and J usage is TRBJ1-5; D remains unclear. Germline V gene lookup returns CDR1 SGDLS and CDR2 YYNGEE. The CDR3 consists of 15 residues. Trimming took off 0 bases at V and 0 bases at J, with 7 bases between the two ends. The DNA for the CDR3 is TGTGCCAGCAGCGTAGGTCCTCTTAGCAATCAGCCCCAGCATTTT. Protein sequence: CASSVGPLSNQPQHF.

The chain combines TRBV12-3 or TRBV12-4 with TRBJ1-1; D unclear. The CDR3 has 13 residues. Trimming took 3 bases from V and 1 from J, leaving 6 bases between them. The CDR3 sequence is CASSFSPNTEAFF. The CDR3 DNA follows: TGTGCCAGCAGTTTCAGTCCGAACACTGAAGCTTTCTTT.

This clone was observed a handful of times. The V gene is TRBV5-1, the J gene TRBJ1-6; TRBD1 aligns across 7 bases. Germline CDR1 is SGHRS and CDR2 is YFSETQ. V lost 0 bases to trimming and J lost 4 bases; unmatched junction nucleotides: 1. CDR3 length: 15 amino acids. The CDR3 nucleotides read TGCGCCAGCAGCTTGGCGACAGGGTATAATTCACCCCTCCACTTT. Translating it yields CASSLATGYNSPLHF.